This T cell receptor beta chain was captured by sequencing in a study of blood T cell repertoires in COVID-19. It was during active infection that Seattle patients were enrolled and then longitudinally followed. The germline V gene has CDR1 SEHNR and CDR2 FQNEAQ (reference sequence). CDR3 length equals 17 residues. The junction had 12 bases not matched to a gene; V was cut back by 5 bases and J by 1 base. The repertoire was sequenced with immunoSEQ multiplex PCR; TCRdb's copy has only in-frame clones and lacks some. Among tens of thousands of clones, 65% to 90% were seen once, and the ten largest hold roughly 10%.

The sequenced sample consisted of peripheral blood. The V gene is TRBV7-9, the J gene TRBJ1-1; 8 bases map to TRBD1. This receptor was taken from a man in his fifties or sixties with COVID-19, enrolled during active disease. CDR3 loop: CASSRGQGVRRNTEAFF. In DNA, the CDR3 is TGTGCCAGCAGCCGAGGACAGGGCGTTCGGAGGAACACTGAAGCTTTCTTT.